The TCR beta chain under discussion was sequenced for a study of shared clonotypes between healthy human individuals. General study findings and limits: The study found lower generation probabilities in non-shared clonotypes than in those shared by all four donors.

A CD45RA+ naive subset and a CD45RA-negative memory subset were split from CD4+ cells. Libraries were prepared by immunoSEQ multiplex PCR; TCRdb keeps only in-frame clonotypes and omits some of them. The data contain about 330,000 clones, under 80% of them singletons. This CDR3 has 13 amino acids. Trimming removed 1 base at V and 3 bases at J, with 6 bases between. Germline values: CDR1 KGHSH, CDR2 LQKENI. This clone is a singleton in its sample. Antigen: not known. The chain has TRBV18 and TRBJ2-5; D possibly corresponds to TRBD2 (6 bases). The receptor was derived from a man aged 25-45 years in good health. Sequences were obtained from memory CD4+ T cells sorted from blood. Sample subset: CD45RA-negative fraction. The CDR3 loop reads CASSPRLEETQYF. CDR3 bases: TGTGCCAGCTCACCACGACTAGAAGAGACCCAGTACTTC.